Listed here is a single T cell receptor beta chain. This sample was taken from a study of cytomegalovirus exposure and HLA in healthy donors. Clones were read by immunoSEQ multiplex PCR, and TCRdb kept only the in-frame ones, dropping some. The sample holds over 150,000 clones, 91% seen once. The CDR3 has 12 amino acids. Germline loops: CDR1 SGHRS, CDR2 YFSETQ. With 4 bases clipped from V and 6 bases from J, the junction kept 3 bases outside the gene matches. The TCR originated in a woman aged 18-29 years in good health and CMV-seropositive. The sequenced sample consisted of PBMCs. The chain carries TRBV5-1 and TRBJ1-1; 7 bases match TRBD1. The chain's CDR3 is CASSTTGSEAFF. The CDR3 region has the DNA TGCGCCAGCAGCACGACAGGGTCTGAAGCTTTCTTT.